The 32 T cell receptor beta chains below come from one sample, sequenced in a study of low-dose radiotherapy and immunotherapy resistance in tumors. With TRAV- and TRBV-specific primers, first-strand cDNA was made, covering the alpha and beta chains. A constant-region primer paired with the V-primer adapter amplified TCRs over approximately 19 PCR cycles. TCRdb processed the reads anew with MiXCR; each CDR3 protein has one entry. Of 65,000 to 85,000 distinct CDR3 sequences listed, about 17% were seen once; the top ten hold roughly 1.4%. The time point denotes: after trial treatment. Sample treatment: LDRT plus nivolumab, ipilimumab, low-dose cyclophosphamide and aspirin (RACIN trial). The source material was PBMCs, sampled after low-dose radiotherapy plus immunotherapy. These receptors came from a male donor with prostate cancer.

This clonotype was recorded many times. This chain connects TRBV28 to TRBJ1-2; the match to TRBD1 covers 8 bases. Germline CDR1 reads MDHEN; CDR2 reads SYDVKM. V was clipped by 6 bases and J by 4 bases; unmatched bases: 13. The CDR3 consists of 16 residues. The CDR3 nucleotides read TGTGCCAGCAGCCCGGACAGGGTCTCCGAGGGCTATGGCTACACCTTC. It is translated as CASSPDRVSEGYGYTF.

Ten or more counts support this clonotype. This sequence joins TRBV25-1 and TRBJ1-1; D uncertain. With 2 bases removed from V and 4 bases from J, the gap between germline ends came to 14 bases. The CDR3 spans 15 residues. Germline CDR1 MGHDK, CDR2 SYGVNS. The CDR3 sequence: CASSEGRTLGTEAFF. The CDR3 region has the DNA TGTGCCAGCAGTGAAGGACGGACCCTGGGCACTGAAGCTTTCTTT.

This clonotype was recorded many times. This chain links TRBV27 with TRBJ2-7; 8 bases are a match to TRBD2. Trimming removed 5 bases from V and 2 bases from J; junction bases left unmatched: 8. CDR1 is MNHEY, CDR2 SMNVEV, per germline (reference sequence). The CDR3 covers 15 residues. CDR3 region: CASSLGRGPAYEQYF. In DNA, the CDR3 is TGTGCCAGCAGTCTCGGGAGGGGCCCGGCCTACGAGCAGTACTTC.

This clonotype was picked up many times. This chain uses TRBV28 with TRBJ1-2, with no clear D. This CDR3 is built from 16 residues. Germline values: CDR1 MDHEN, CDR2 SYDVKM. Deletions cut 2 bases from V and 4 bases from J, with 17 bases between. The CDR3 bases are TGTGCCAGCAGTTTAGGTGGACTAGAACTGGGCTATGGCTACACCTTC. Translation: CASSLGGLELGYGYTF.

This clonotype was observed at least ten times. The V gene is TRBV28, the J gene TRBJ2-5; D not certain. V was trimmed by 2 bases and J by 5 bases, leaving 9 bases between them. Looked up from germline, CDR1 is MDHEN and CDR2 is SYDVKM. The CDR3 loop spans 13 amino acids. CDR3 loop: CASSLTGWETQYF. The CDR3 nucleotides are TGTGCCAGCAGTTTAACTGGGTGGGAGACCCAGTACTTC. Full variable domain (rest looked up from reference TRBV28 and TRBJ2-5): DVKVTQSSRYLVKRTGEKVFLECVQDMDHENMFWYRQDPGLGLRLIYFSYDVKMKEKGDIPEGYSVSREKKERFSLILESASTNQTSMYLCASSLTGWETQYFGPGTRLLVL.

This clonotype showed up many times. This rearrangement joins TRBV28 to TRBJ1-4; maybe TRBD1 (6 bases). CDR3 length: 14 amino acids. Trimming cost V 6 bases and J 9 bases, with 17 bases left between them. The germline V gene encodes CDR1 MDHEN and CDR2 SYDVKM. The CDR3 sequence: CASSQPPGQQKLFF. CDR3 bases: TGTGCCAGCAGCCAACCTCCGGGACAACAAAAACTGTTTTTT.

This clonotype was recorded at least ten times. The V and J genes are TRBV6-1 and TRBJ2-5, with TRBD2 as a possible D gene (5 bases). The CDR3 loop spans 15 amino acids. V was trimmed by 2 bases and J by 5 bases, leaving 15 bases between them. Per germline, CDR1 MNHNS and CDR2 SASEGT. The CDR3 protein is CASSELTGVYETQYF. In DNA, the CDR3 is TGTGCCAGCAGTGAACTAACCGGGGTATATGAGACCCAGTACTTC.

The CDR3 is CASTPSLGGSGDTEQYF. CDR3 in DNA: TGTGCCAGCACCCCCTCGTTGGGCGGGAGCGGGGACACCGAGCAGTACTTC. This chain joins TRBV28 and TRBJ2-7; possibly TRBD2 for D (7 bases). In germline, CDR1 is MDHEN, CDR2 SYDVKM. V lost 7 bases to trimming and J lost 6 bases, with 28 bases between them. The CDR3 spans 17 residues.

Notes on this clonotype: It differs at one base from a far larger clone, so likely a read error. The chain uses TRBV27 and TRBJ2-7; tentatively, D is TRBD1 (6 bases). Germline V CDR1 and CDR2: MNHEY, SMNVEV (reference sequence). CDR3 length: 15 residues. The CDR3 spells CASSRRQAAHYEQNF. The DNA for the CDR3 is TGTGCCAGCAGTAGGAGACAGGCTGCCCACTACGAGCAGAACTTC.

The chain recombines TRBV6-1 with TRBJ2-7, with 12 nucleotides matching TRBD2. CDR1 is MNHNS and CDR2 is SASEGT in the germline V gene. The CDR3 extends over 15 amino acids. After removal of 5 bases from V and 3 bases from J, the junction contained 5 bases not matched to a gene. CDR3 coding DNA: TGTGCCAGCAGTAAGCGACTAGCGGGGGACTACGAGCAGTACTTC. Its translation is CASSKRLAGDYEQYF.

This rearrangement joins TRBV19 to TRBJ2-6; D is uncertain. From germline, CDR1 is LNHDA and CDR2 SQIVND (reference sequence). V gave up 6 bases and J gave up 1 base, with 7 bases separating them. This CDR3 has 14 residues. The DNA for the CDR3 is TGTGCCAGTAGCGAAGGGTCTGGGGCCAACGTCCTGACTTTC. It encodes CASSEGSGANVLTF.

This clonotype has a count of ten or more. The gene calls are TRBV7-2 and TRBJ1-1; 7 positions agree with TRBD1. Germline V CDR1 and CDR2: SGHTA, FQGNSA. V trimming: 5 bases; J trimming: 7 bases; junction bases outside the gene matches: 13. The CDR3 runs 15 residues. The CDR3 sequence is CASSQSNRGTGEAFF. The CDR3 nucleotides are TGTGCCAGCAGCCAAAGCAACAGGGGAACGGGTGAAGCTTTCTTT.

On this clonotype itself: Without the conserved terminal phenylalanine or tryptophan, this CDR3 likely stems from a read error. The chain uses TRBV5-4 and TRBJ2-1; no definite D call. Trimming stripped 0 bases from V and 13 bases from J, with 14 bases between. CDR3 length: 13 residues. The germline CDR1 and CDR2 sequences are SGHNT and YYREEE (reference sequence). The CDR3 DNA reads TGTGCCAGCAGCTTGGAGCTTACATGCAATCAGTTCTTG. Encoded protein: CASSLELTCNQFL.

The rearrangement joins TRBV7-9 to TRBJ2-7, with TRBD1 matching over 7 bases. The CDR3 has 13 residues. The V gene end was trimmed by 5 bases and the J gene end by 5 bases; junction bases not matched to a gene: 6. Germline-derived CDR1 and CDR2 are SEHNR and FQNEAQ (reference sequence). CDR3 DNA sequence: TGTGCCAGCAGCCCCCCAGACAGGGACGAGCAGTACTTC. It specifies CASSPPDRDEQYF.

The sample holds many counts of this clonotype. The rearrangement uses TRBV20-1 and TRBJ2-1, with TRBD1 matching over 9 bases. Germline assignment: CDR1 DFQATT and CDR2 SNEGSKA (reference sequence). This CDR3 spans 15 amino acids. Germline trimming cut 2 bases from V and 7 bases from J; bases unmatched to any gene: 9. The DNA for the CDR3 is TGCAGTGCTAGAACCCTCGGGACAGGGAAGAATGAGCAGTTCTTC. Translation: CSARTLGTGKNEQFF.

To note about this clonotype: This likely traces to a read error, being one base from a far larger clone. The chain has TRBV28 and TRBJ2-7, with 11 bases identical to TRBD2. Germline CDR1 and CDR2: MDHEN and SYDVKM. J was trimmed by 7 bases and V by 6 bases; bases with no gene match: 8. CDR3 length equals 14 residues. This chain's CDR3 is CASRQGLAVDEQYF. The DNA of the CDR3 is TGTGCCAGCAGGCAGGGACTAGCGGTCGATGAGCAGTACTTC.

This sequence joins TRBV2 and TRBJ2-5; 15 positions match TRBD2. In germline, CDR1 is SNHLY, CDR2 FYNNEI. The CDR3 is made up of 15 amino acids. The V and J ends lost 6 bases and 6 bases, in that order; junction bases with no gene match: 5. The CDR3 region has the DNA TGTGCCAGCAGAGGACTAGCGGGAGGGGCAAAGACCCAGTACTTC. This codes for CASRGLAGGAKTQYF. Using reference TRBV2 and TRBJ2-5 for the parts outside the CDR3, the full variable domain is EPEVTQTPSHQVTQMGQEVILRCVPISNHLYFYWYRQILGQKVEFLVSFYNNEISEKSEIFDDQFSVERPDGSNFTLKIRSTKLEDSAMYFCASRGLAGGAKTQYFGPGTRLLVL.

There are many counts of this clonotype. The chain couples TRBV28 to TRBJ2-5, with 14 nucleotides matching TRBD2. CDR3 length: 16 residues. J was trimmed by 4 bases and V by 6 bases; bases with no gene match: 7. Germline-derived CDR1 and CDR2 are MDHEN and SYDVKM. The CDR3 protein is CASRRGTSGSRETQYF. The CDR3 DNA is TGTGCCAGCAGGAGAGGGACTAGCGGGAGTAGAGAGACCCAGTACTTC.

The rearrangement links TRBV3-1 to TRBJ2-7; 11 bases match TRBD2. V lost 6 bases and J lost 7; bases outside the gene matches: 11. Germline-derived CDR1 and CDR2 are LGHDT and YNNKEL (reference sequence). The CDR3 is 15 residues long. CDR3 loop: CASSLTSGAYNEQYF. Here the CDR3 DNA reads TGTGCCAGCAGTCTGACTAGCGGGGCCTACAATGAGCAGTACTTC.

Ten or more counts support this clonotype. The chain carries TRBV19 and TRBJ2-1, with TRBD1 as a possible D gene (5 bases). The ends were cut back, 5 bases at V and 5 bases at J, with 10 bases in the middle. In germline, CDR1 is LNHDA, CDR2 SQIVND (reference sequence). The CDR3 has 13 residues. The CDR3 sequence: CASSSWTNNEQFF. As DNA, the CDR3 is TGTGCCAGTAGTTCGTGGACAAACAATGAGCAGTTCTTC. The full variable domain, in which reference TRBV19 and TRBJ2-1 provide the parts outside the CDR3, is DGGITQSPKYLFRKEGQNVTLSCEQNLNHDAMYWYRQDPGQGLRLIYYSQIVNDFQKGDIAEGYSVSREKKESFPLTVTSAQKNPTAFYLCASSSWTNNEQFFGPGTRLTVL.

This clonotype was recorded at least ten times. The chain uses TRBV10-3 and TRBJ2-7, with 7 bases identical to TRBD1. With V trimmed by 0 bases and J by 6 bases, 8 bases remained unmatched. This CDR3 has 15 residues. Germline CDR1 is ENHRY and CDR2 is SYGVKD. CDR3 amino acids: CAISESDRTKGEQYF. CDR3 in DNA: TGTGCCATCAGTGAGTCGGACAGGACGAAGGGCGAGCAGTACTTC.

A word on this clonotype: One base separates it from a far larger clone, so it is likely a read error. The CDR3 loop reads CASSVGLNNEQYF. The CDR3, as DNA: TGTGCCAGCAGCGTAGGACTGAACAATGAGCAGTACTTC. This chain connects TRBV9 to TRBJ2-7; D gene uncertain. The CDR3 runs 13 residues. The V end lost 0 bases, the J end lost 7 bases, and 11 bases lay between the germline ends. Germline V gene sequence: CDR1 SGDLS, CDR2 YYNGEE.

This clonotype ranks as medium-sized. The chain combines TRBV5-4 with TRBJ1-1; D is unclear. The germline V gene encodes CDR1 SGHNT and CDR2 YYREEE (reference sequence). V dropped 0 bases and J dropped 2 bases, with 8 bases sitting between them. The CDR3 is made up of 14 amino acids. CDR3 DNA sequence: TGTGCCAGCAGCTTGGCCCGGTCAAACACTGAAGCTTTCTTT. Protein product: CASSLARSNTEAFF.

This clonotype was found many times. The chain recombines TRBV5-1 with TRBJ1-2; no definite D call. CDR3 length: 14 residues. Looked up from germline, CDR1 is SGHRS and CDR2 is YFSETQ. Trimming pared 5 bases from V and 0 bases from J, leaving 11 bases between. The CDR3 sequence is CASSQDTTNYGYTF. The CDR3 bases are TGCGCCAGCAGTCAGGATACAACTAACTATGGCTACACCTTC.

With regard to this clonotype: With a far larger clone one base away, a read error is the likely cause. This chain connects TRBV5-1 to TRBJ2-1; D could derive from TRBD1 or TRBD2 (6 bases each). Trimming left V 4 bases short and J 10 bases short, with 21 bases between. CDR1 and CDR2 from the germline V gene are SGHRS and YFSETQ. CDR3 length: 15 residues. The CDR3 DNA reads TGCGCCAGCAGCCAGGAGGGGTCAACAGGGAACGAGCAGTTCTTC. Protein product: CASSQEGSTGNEQFF.

V is TRBV7-9 and J is TRBJ1-2; 9 bases map to TRBD1. The CDR3 loop spans 18 amino acids. V dropped 4 bases and J dropped 1; count of bases not matched to a gene: 13. From germline, CDR1 is SEHNR and CDR2 FQNEAQ (reference sequence). CDR3 sequence reads: CASSWLGQGPGNNYGYTF. As DNA, the CDR3 is TGTGCCAGCAGCTGGTTGGGACAGGGCCCCGGAAATAACTATGGCTACACCTTC.

This clonotype was observed many times. The DNA of the CDR3 is TGCAGTGCTAGAAAGACTAGCAGCTCCTACAATGAGCAGTTCTTC. It yields the protein CSARKTSSSYNEQFF. V is TRBV20-1 and J is TRBJ2-1; 7 bases fit TRBD2. V dropped 2 bases and J dropped 0; count of bases not matched to a gene: 4. The CDR3 has 15 residues. Germline V CDR1 and CDR2: DFQATT, SNEGSKA (reference sequence).

Ten or more counts support this clonotype. The chain links TRBV5-4 to TRBJ1-1; TRBD1 might be the D (6 bases). CDR3 length: 13 amino acids. Germline assignment: CDR1 SGHNT and CDR2 YYREEE (reference sequence). Deletions cut 0 bases from V and 8 bases from J, with 11 bases between. The CDR3 coding sequence is TGTGCCAGCAGCTTGGGACAGGAGCAGGAAGCTTTCTTT. This gives the protein CASSLGQEQEAFF.

There are a few counts of this clonotype. The chain links TRBV28 to TRBJ2-7, with D possibly matching TRBD2 (6 bases). The CDR3 runs to 16 residues. V was clipped by 7 bases and J by 0 bases, with 19 bases between them. Germline V gene data show CDR1 as MDHEN and CDR2 as SYDVKM. The CDR3 bases are TGTGCCAGCAAACTAGCCGCCACAACTAGCTCCTACGAGCAGTACTTC. This gives the protein CASKLAATTSSYEQYF.

This clonotype occurred many times. The V call is TRBV4-3, the J call TRBJ1-1; perhaps TRBD1 as D (5 bases). The CDR3 length is 13 residues. Trimming pared 4 bases from V and 10 bases from J, leaving 16 bases between. The germline V gene encodes CDR1 LGHNA and CDR2 YSLEER. CDR3 region: CASSLGERQRAFF. For the CDR3, the DNA is TGCGCCAGCAGCCTTGGAGAGCGACAGAGAGCTTTCTTT.

This clonotype was recorded many times. The V call is TRBV18, the J call TRBJ2-7, with 7 positions matching TRBD1. Germline V gene data show CDR1 as KGHSH and CDR2 as LQKENI. Trimming took 3 bases from V and 3 from J; bases not matched to a gene: 8. CDR3 length: 15 residues. The CDR3, as DNA: TGTGCCAGCTCACCGACGGGACAGATAAACTACGAGCAGTACTTC. It codes for CASSPTGQINYEQYF.

This clonotype was counted many times. The chain couples TRBV30 to TRBJ2-7; D remains unclear. The CDR3 sequence is 13 residues long. CDR1 is GTSNPN, CDR2 SVGIG, per germline (reference sequence). Trimming removed 2 bases at V and 2 bases at J, with 10 bases between. CDR3: CAWSSGQTYEQYF. DNA of the CDR3: TGTGCCTGGAGTTCAGGCCAAACCTACGAGCAGTACTTC. The variable domain in full, with the rest retrieved from reference TRBV30 and TRBJ2-7, is SQTIHQWPATLVQPVGSPLSLECTVEGTSNPNLYWYRQAAGRGLQLLFYSVGIGQISSEVPQNLSASRPQDRQFILSSKKLLLSDSGFYLCAWSSGQTYEQYFGPGTRLTVT.